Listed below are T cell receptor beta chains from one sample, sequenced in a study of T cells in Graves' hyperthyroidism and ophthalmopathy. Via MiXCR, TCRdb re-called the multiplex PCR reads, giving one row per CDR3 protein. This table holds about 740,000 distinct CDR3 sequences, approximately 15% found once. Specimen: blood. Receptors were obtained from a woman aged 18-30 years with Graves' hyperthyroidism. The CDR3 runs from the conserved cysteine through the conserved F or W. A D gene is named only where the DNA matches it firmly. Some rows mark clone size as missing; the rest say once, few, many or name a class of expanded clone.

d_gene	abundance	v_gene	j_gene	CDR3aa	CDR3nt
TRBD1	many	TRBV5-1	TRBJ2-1	CASNPTGTGDNEQFF	TGCGCCAGCAACCCAACCGGGACAGGTGACAATGAGCAGTTCTTC
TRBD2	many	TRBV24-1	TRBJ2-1	CATRSGSGNEQFF	TGTGCCACACGTAGCGGGAGTGGGAATGAGCAGTTCTTC
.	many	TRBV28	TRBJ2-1	CASSLHPGIYNEQFF	TGTGCCAGCAGTCTCCATCCCGGGATTTACAATGAGCAGTTCTTC
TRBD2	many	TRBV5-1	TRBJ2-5	CASSGSGSQETQYF	TGCGCCAGCAGCGGTAGCGGGAGTCAAGAGACCCAGTACTTC
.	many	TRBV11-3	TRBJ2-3	CASRYVDTQYF	TGTGCCAGCAGATACGTTGATACGCAGTATTTT
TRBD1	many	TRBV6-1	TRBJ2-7	CASSFDREYEQYF	TGTGCCAGCAGTTTTGACAGGGAGTACGAGCAGTACTTC
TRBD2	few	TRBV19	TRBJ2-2	CASSGGGTQPGELFF	TGTGCCAGCTCGGGGGGGGGGACTCAGCCCGGGGAGCTGTTTTTT
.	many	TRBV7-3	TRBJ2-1	CASSRGQNNEQFF	TGTGCCAGCAGCCGCGGACAGAACAATGAGCAGTTCTTC
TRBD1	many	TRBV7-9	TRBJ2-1	CASNQFRTGGYNEQFF	TGTGCCAGCAATCAATTCCGGACAGGGGGTTATAATGAGCAGTTCTTC
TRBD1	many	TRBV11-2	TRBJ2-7	CASRETGGLYEQYF	TGTGCCAGCAGAGAGACAGGGGGCCTCTACGAGCAGTACTTC
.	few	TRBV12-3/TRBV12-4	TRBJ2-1	CASSLTHEQFF	TGTGCCAGCAGTTTGACTCATGAGCAGTTCTTC
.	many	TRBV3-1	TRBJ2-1	CASSLARAGEQFF	TGTGCCAGCAGCCTAGCTCGAGCCGGTGAGCAGTTCTTC
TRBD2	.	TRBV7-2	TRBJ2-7	CASSSPTAGVFYEQYF	TGTGCCAGCAGCTCACCTACCGCGGGAGTCTTCTACGAGCAGTACTTC
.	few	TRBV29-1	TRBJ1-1	CSVGNLRTTEAFF	TGCAGCGTTGGAAACCTTAGGACCACTGAAGCTTTCTTT
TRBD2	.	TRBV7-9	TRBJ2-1	CASSLGLAVMNEQFF	TGTGCCAGCAGCTTGGGACTAGCGGTGATGAATGAGCAGTTCTTC
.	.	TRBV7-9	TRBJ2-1	CASTLKGGGSYNEQFF	TGTGCCAGCACCTTGAAGGGGGGGGGAAGCTACAATGAGCAGTTCTTC
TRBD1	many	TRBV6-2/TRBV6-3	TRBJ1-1	CASSYTREGATEAFF	TGTGCCAGCAGTTACACCCGAGAGGGGGCAACTGAAGCTTTCTTT
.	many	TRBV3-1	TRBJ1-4	CASSQRTGRSYEKLFF	TGTGCCAGCAGCCAAAGGACGGGCAGGAGCTATGAAAAACTGTTTTTT
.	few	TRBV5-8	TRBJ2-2	CASSLLVRSGVPGELFF	TGTGCCAGCAGCTTGTTAGTACGGAGCGGTGTTCCTGGGGAGCTGTTTTTT
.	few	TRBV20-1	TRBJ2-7	CSARDLTGSYEQYF	TGCAGTGCTAGAGATCTCACAGGGAGCTACGAGCAGTACTTC
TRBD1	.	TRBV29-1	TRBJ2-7	CSVDGGQGSYEQYF	TGCAGCGTGGATGGGGGACAGGGGTCCTACGAGCAGTACTTC
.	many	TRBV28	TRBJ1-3	CASTLAYSPLKPWKDPGNTIYF	TGTGCCAGCACCCTGGCATATAGCCCCCTAAAACCCTGGAAGGATCCTGGAAACACCATATATTTT
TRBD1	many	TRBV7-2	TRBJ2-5	CASKTGTGGETQYF	TGTGCCAGCAAAACCGGGACAGGGGGAGAGACCCAGTACTTC
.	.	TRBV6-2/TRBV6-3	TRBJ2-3	CASSNWGNKDTQYF	TGTGCCAGCTCCAACTGGGGGAATAAAGATACGCAGTATTTT